This TCR beta chain is from a study of blood T cell repertoires in COVID-19. Whole-study context: T cells, B-cell-depleted T cells, or PBMCs provided the cDNA or gDNA that served as material.

Among Cohort 3 donors, those recovered had two negative PCRs, clearance, or symptom resolution. This CDR3 region has 15 residues. Trimming left V 2 bases short and J 0 bases short, with 10 bases between. Germline CDR1 and CDR2: SGHTA and FQGNSA. How the authors handled the data: Reference gene primer amplification in the assay estimated nucleated cell counts. Here immunoSEQ multiplex PCR was the method, and the copy in TCRdb shows in-frame clones only, minus some. V, J and clone size derive from that table, while D and trimming were established from the DNA sequence. This table holds around 400,000 clones, around 83% found once.

This clonotype was sampled from a woman aged 45-60 years who had recovered from COVID-19. The V gene is TRBV7-2, the J gene TRBJ1-1; the D is unclear. Sequencing used PBMCs or T cells enriched from blood (not recorded which). CDR3 loop: CASSLMGGMNTEAFF. In DNA, the CDR3 is TGTGCCAGCAGCTTAATGGGAGGCATGAACACTGAAGCTTTCTTT.